Only a few counts were recorded for the clone carrying this T cell receptor beta chain. What it binds is not known. The source of the sample is a study of cytomegalovirus exposure and HLA in healthy donors. Study outcomes and limitations: It emerged from a later analysis that several of the most significant clusters appeared to be linked to common viral pathogens. The Asian-associated ancestry cluster reportedly had fewer N-insertions than the roughly 670-donor mean in a later analysis.

The PCR had 60 Vbeta and 13 Jbeta primers. This table comes from immunoSEQ multiplex PCR, and its TCRdb copy is limited to in-frame clones, with some not included. The table has some 140,000 clones, less than 80% seen once; the top ten hold less than 4.5%. The receptor's source is a man aged 50 or older in good health and CMV-seropositive. Sequencing was done on a sample of PBMCs.

This CDR3 reads CASSVEGAVSGNTIYF. The CDR3 DNA sequence: TGTGCCAGCAGCGTTGAGGGGGCCGTCTCTGGAAACACCATATATTTT. The chain couples TRBV9 to TRBJ1-3; TRBD1 aligns across 7 bases. Per germline, CDR1 SGDLS and CDR2 YYNGEE. CDR3 length: 16 residues. Losses at the gene ends were 2 bases for V and 0 bases for J; bases not matched to a gene: 5.